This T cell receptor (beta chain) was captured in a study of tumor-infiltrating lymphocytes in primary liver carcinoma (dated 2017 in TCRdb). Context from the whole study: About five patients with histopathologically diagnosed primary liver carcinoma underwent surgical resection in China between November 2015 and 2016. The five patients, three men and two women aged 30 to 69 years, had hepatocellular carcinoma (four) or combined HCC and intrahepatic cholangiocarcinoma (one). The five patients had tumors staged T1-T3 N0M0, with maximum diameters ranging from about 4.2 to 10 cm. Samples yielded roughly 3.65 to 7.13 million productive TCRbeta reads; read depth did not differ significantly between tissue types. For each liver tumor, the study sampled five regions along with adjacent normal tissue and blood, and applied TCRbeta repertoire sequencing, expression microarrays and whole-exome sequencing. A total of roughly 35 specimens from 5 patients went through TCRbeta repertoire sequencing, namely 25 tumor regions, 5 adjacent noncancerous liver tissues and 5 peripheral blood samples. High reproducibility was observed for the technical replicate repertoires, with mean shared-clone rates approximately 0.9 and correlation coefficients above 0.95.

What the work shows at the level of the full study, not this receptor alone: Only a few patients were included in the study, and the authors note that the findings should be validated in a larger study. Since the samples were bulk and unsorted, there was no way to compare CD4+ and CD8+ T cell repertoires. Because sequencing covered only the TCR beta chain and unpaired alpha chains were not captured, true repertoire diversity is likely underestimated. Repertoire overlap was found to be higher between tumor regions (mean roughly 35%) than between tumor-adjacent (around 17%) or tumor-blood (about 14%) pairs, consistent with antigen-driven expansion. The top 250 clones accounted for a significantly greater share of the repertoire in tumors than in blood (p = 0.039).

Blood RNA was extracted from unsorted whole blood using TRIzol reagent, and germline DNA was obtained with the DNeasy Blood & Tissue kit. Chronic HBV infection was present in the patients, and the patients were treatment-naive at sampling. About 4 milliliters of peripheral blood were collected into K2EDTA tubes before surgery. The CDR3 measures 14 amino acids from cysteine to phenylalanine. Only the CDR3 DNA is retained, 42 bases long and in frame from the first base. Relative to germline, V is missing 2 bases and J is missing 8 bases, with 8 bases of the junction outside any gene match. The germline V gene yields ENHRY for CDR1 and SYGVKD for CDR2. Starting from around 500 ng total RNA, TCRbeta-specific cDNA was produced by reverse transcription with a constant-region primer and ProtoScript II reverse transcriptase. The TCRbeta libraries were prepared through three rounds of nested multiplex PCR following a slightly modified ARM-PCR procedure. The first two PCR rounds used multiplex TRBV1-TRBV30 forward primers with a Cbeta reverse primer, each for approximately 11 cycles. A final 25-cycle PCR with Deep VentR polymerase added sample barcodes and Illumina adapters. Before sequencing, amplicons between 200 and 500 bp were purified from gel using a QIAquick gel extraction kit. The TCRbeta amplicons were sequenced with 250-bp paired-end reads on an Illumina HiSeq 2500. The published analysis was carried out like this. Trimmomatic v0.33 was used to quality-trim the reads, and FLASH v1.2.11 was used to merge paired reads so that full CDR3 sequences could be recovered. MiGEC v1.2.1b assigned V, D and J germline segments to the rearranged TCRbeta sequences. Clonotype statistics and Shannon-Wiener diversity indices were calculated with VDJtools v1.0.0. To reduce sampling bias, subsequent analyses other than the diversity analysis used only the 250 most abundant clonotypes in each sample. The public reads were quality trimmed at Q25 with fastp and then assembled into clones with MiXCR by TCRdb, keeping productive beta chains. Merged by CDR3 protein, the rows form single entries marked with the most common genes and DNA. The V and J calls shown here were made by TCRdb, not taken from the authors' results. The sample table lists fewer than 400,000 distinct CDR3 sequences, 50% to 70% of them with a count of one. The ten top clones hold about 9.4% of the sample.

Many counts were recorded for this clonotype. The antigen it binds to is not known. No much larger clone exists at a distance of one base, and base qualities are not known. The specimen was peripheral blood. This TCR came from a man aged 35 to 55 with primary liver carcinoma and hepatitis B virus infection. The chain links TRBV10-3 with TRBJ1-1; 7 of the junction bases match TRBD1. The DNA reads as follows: TGTGCCATCAGTGAGCGACAAAAGACAGGGGAAGCTTTCTTT. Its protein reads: CAISERQKTGEAFF.